Each of the 24 T cell receptor beta chains below was sequenced from the same sample in a study of shared clonotypes between healthy human individuals. Profiling relied on immunoSEQ multiplex PCR, and the TCRdb table lists in-frame clones only, not all of them. Of 2 million to 2.5 million clones listed, roughly 93% are singletons. Sequencing used naive CD4+ T cells from PBMCs. Subset given: CD45RA+ positively selected. The source is a man between 18 and 35 years old in good health. Some clones in this sample may be carry-over from other donors' samples.

The chain uses TRBV29-1 and TRBJ2-1; D unresolved. Germline CDR1 is SQVTM and CDR2 is ANQGSEA. The V end lost 7 bases, the J end lost 7 bases, and 26 bases lay between the germline ends. This CDR3 is 16 amino acids long. The CDR3 loop reads CSAQTTSAVRWNEQFF. The CDR3 nucleotides read TGCAGCGCTCAAACCACGTCGGCAGTTAGGTGGAATGAGCAGTTCTTC.

V and J are TRBV4-1 and TRBJ2-1; TRBD2 agrees at 9 bases. Germline CDR1 MGHRA, CDR2 YSYEKL. V lost 4 bases to trimming and J lost 7 bases; unmatched junction nucleotides: 14. The CDR3 extends over 17 amino acids. Written as DNA, the CDR3 is TGCGCCAGCAGCCGGGGACTAGCAAGGGGTCGTTGGAATGAGCAGTTCTTC. This encodes CASSRGLARGRWNEQFF.

This clone appeared a single time. The V and J genes are TRBV7-2 and TRBJ1-5; a weak D match, TRBD1 (6 bases). The CDR3 has 16 residues. Germline CDR1 and CDR2: SGHTA and FQGNSA. V lost 0 bases and J 2 bases, leaving 11 bases between the germline ends. DNA for the CDR3: TGTGCCAGCAGCTTAGCAGGGGGGGCGGGCAATCAGCCCCAGCATTTT. It translates to CASSLAGGAGNQPQHF.

This chain joins TRBV28 and TRBJ2-3; tentatively, D is TRBD1 (5 bases). Trimming removed 5 bases from V and 3 bases from J, with 21 bases in between. Germline V gene lookup returns CDR1 MDHEN and CDR2 SYDVKM. This CDR3 region has 17 residues. CDR3: CASSGLFRGARTDTQYF. The CDR3 nucleotides are TGTGCCAGCAGTGGCTTGTTTAGGGGCGCTCGGACAGATACGCAGTATTTT.

This chain connects TRBV2 to TRBJ1-1, with TRBD1 identical over 11 bases. CDR1 SNHLY and CDR2 FYNNEI come from the germline V gene. J gave up 11 bases and V 5 bases, and 13 bases lay outside the gene matches. The CDR3 runs to 15 residues. CDR3 loop: CASSRTGGDNRSAFF. The CDR3 coding sequence is TGTGCCAGCAGTCGGACAGGGGGCGATAATAGGTCTGCTTTCTTT.

The V call is TRBV28, the J call TRBJ2-3, with TRBD1 identical over 7 bases. After removal of 6 bases from V and 14 bases from J, the junction contained 11 bases not matched to a gene. Germline loops: CDR1 MDHEN, CDR2 SYDVKM. CDR3 size: 12 residues. The CDR3 here is CASRPPGTVVYF. The CDR3, as DNA: TGTGCCAGCAGACCCCCCGGGACAGTGGTGTATTTT.

The V and J genes are TRBV19 and TRBJ2-2; 8 bases match TRBD1. Germline V gene lookup returns CDR1 LNHDA and CDR2 SQIVND (reference sequence). The V and J ends lost 8 bases and 3 bases, in that order; junction bases with no gene match: 5. The CDR3 is 14 amino acids. This CDR3 is CASWTGRDTGELFF. The CDR3 coding sequence is TGTGCCAGTTGGACAGGGCGAGACACCGGGGAGCTGTTTTTT.

V gene TRBV30 combines with J gene TRBJ2-1, with TRBD2 matching over 14 bases. Per germline, CDR1 GTSNPN and CDR2 SVGIG (reference sequence). V trimming: 4 bases; J trimming: 10 bases; junction bases outside the gene matches: 9. This CDR3 spans 15 amino acids. CDR3 residues: CAWIPGLAGVGEQFF. Written as DNA, the CDR3 is TGTGCCTGGATCCCGGGACTAGCGGGAGTGGGGGAGCAGTTCTTC. Full variable domain (missing parts from reference TRBV30 and TRBJ2-1): SQTIHQWPATLVQPVGSPLSLECTVEGTSNPNLYWYRQAAGRGLQLLFYSVGIGQISSEVPQNLSASRPQDRQFILSSKKLLLSDSGFYLCAWIPGLAGVGEQFFGPGTRLTVL.

This clone was recorded a few times. The chain links TRBV10-3 to TRBJ1-2; 7 bases line up with TRBD1. From germline, CDR1 is ENHRY and CDR2 SYGVKD. Trimming at V came to 5 bases and at J to 4 bases, leaving 4 bases not matched to a gene. This CDR3 region has 13 residues. CDR3 residues: CAISTGTAYGYTF. For the CDR3, the DNA is TGTGCCATCAGTACCGGGACAGCCTATGGCTACACCTTC.

The rearrangement joins TRBV25-1 to TRBJ2-5, with D uncertain. Germline V lookup: CDR1 MGHDK, CDR2 SYGVNS. The CDR3 extends over 11 amino acids. The ends were cut back, 6 bases at V and 0 bases at J, with 2 bases in the middle. CDR3 region: CASRDQETQYF. CDR3 DNA sequence: TGTGCCAGCAGGGACCAAGAGACCCAGTACTTC.

The rearrangement links TRBV27 to TRBJ2-7; 8 bases line up with TRBD1. This CDR3 has 15 amino acids. Germline CDR1 is MNHEY and CDR2 is SMNVEV (reference sequence). With V trimmed by 5 bases and J by 4 bases, 10 bases remained unmatched. Here the CDR3 reads CASSKGQAPLYEQYF. The CDR3 DNA follows: TGTGCCAGCAGTAAGGGACAGGCCCCTTTGTACGAGCAGTACTTC.

The chain has TRBV28 and TRBJ1-1; tentatively, D is TRBD1 (5 bases). The CDR3 has 13 residues. Trimming stripped 10 bases from V and 5 bases from J, with 17 bases between. Germline V gene data show CDR1 as MDHEN and CDR2 as SYDVKM. The CDR3 DNA reads TGTGCCATCGGACCCAGGGTGGGGACTGAAGCTTTCTTT. Translating gives CAIGPRVGTEAFF.

The CDR3 here is CASRGPGATIYF. CDR3 bases: TGTGCCAGCAGGGGACCGGGGGCGACCATATATTTT. The V call is TRBV28, the J call TRBJ1-3; tentatively, D is TRBD1 (6 bases). The CDR3 runs to 12 residues. Trimming took 6 bases from V and 10 from J, leaving 13 bases between them. The germline V gene encodes CDR1 MDHEN and CDR2 SYDVKM.

V gene TRBV30 combines with J gene TRBJ2-1; D possibly corresponds to TRBD1 (7 bases). The germline CDR1 and CDR2 sequences are GTSNPN and SVGIG (reference sequence). Trimming removed 0 bases from V and 4 bases from J, with 13 bases in between. The CDR3 has 15 residues. The CDR3 bases are TGTGCCTGGAGTGTACGGAGGGGGCCATACAATGAGCAGTTCTTC. Its protein product is CAWSVRRGPYNEQFF.

J is TRBJ2-1 and V is TRBV5-4; 14 positions match TRBD2. In germline, CDR1 is SGHNT, CDR2 YYREEE (reference sequence). V dropped 4 bases and J dropped 8; count of bases not matched to a gene: 5. This CDR3 contains 15 residues. The CDR3 reads CASSRGTSGSDEQFF. In DNA, the CDR3 is TGTGCCAGCAGCCGAGGGACTAGCGGGAGCGATGAGCAGTTCTTC.

The chain employs TRBV5-1 and TRBJ2-3; possible D gene TRBD1, 5 bases. Trimming took off 1 base at V and 1 base at J, with 16 bases between the two ends. The V gene's germline CDR1 is SGHRS and CDR2 YFSETQ. The CDR3 loop spans 17 amino acids. CDR3 amino acids: CASSLYFRKGGTDTQYF. In nucleotides, the CDR3 is TGCGCCAGCAGCTTGTATTTCAGGAAAGGGGGCACAGATACGCAGTATTTT. Using reference TRBV5-1 and TRBJ2-3 for the parts outside the CDR3, the full variable domain is KAGVTQTPRYLIKTRGQQVTLSCSPISGHRSVSWYQQTPGQGLQFLFEYFSETQRNKGNFPGRFSGRQFSNSRSEMNVSTLELGDSALYLCASSLYFRKGGTDTQYFGPGTRLTVL.

This clone was seen a handful of times. The J gene is TRBJ2-7, the V gene TRBV7-2; maybe TRBD1 (5 bases). The CDR3 runs to 11 residues. V was pared by 11 bases and J by 3 bases, with 11 bases between. Germline V gene sequence: CDR1 SGHTA, CDR2 FQGNSA. The chain's CDR3 is CASAQGYEQYF. Written as DNA, the CDR3 is TGTGCCTCGGCGCAGGGCTACGAGCAGTACTTC.

The chain employs TRBV6-1 and TRBJ1-3, with D maybe TRBD1 (5 bases). V was trimmed by 10 bases and J by 5 bases, leaving 18 bases between them. This CDR3 is 14 amino acids long. Looked up from germline, CDR1 is MNHNS and CDR2 is SASEGT. The CDR3: CATGGGGVRNTIYF. The CDR3 DNA is TGTGCCACAGGCGGGGGGGGAGTGAGAAACACCATATATTTT.

This chain links TRBV30 with TRBJ1-2, with D maybe TRBD1 (5 bases). Trimming pared 3 bases from V and 2 bases from J, leaving 25 bases between. The CDR3 loop spans 18 amino acids. From germline, CDR1 is GTSNPN and CDR2 SVGIG (reference sequence). CDR3 DNA sequence: TGTGCCTGGAGACCTCATGCGGGAAGACGTCGGGGGAACTATGGCTACACCTTC. This translates into CAWRPHAGRRRGNYGYTF.

This clone is a singleton in its sample. CDR3 nucleotides: TGTGCCAGCAGCAGGGGGGGTCTTGCTGGGGCCAACGTCCTGACTTTC. Translated, it gives CASSRGGLAGANVLTF. The chain combines TRBV7-9 with TRBJ2-6; D might be TRBD2 (7 bases). Germline V gives CDR1 SEHNR, CDR2 FQNEAQ (reference sequence). The CDR3 runs 16 residues. Trimming stripped 5 bases from V and 2 bases from J, with 13 bases between.

V gene TRBV27 combines with J gene TRBJ1-1; maybe TRBD1 (6 bases). Germline CDR1 is MNHEY and CDR2 is SMNVEV (reference sequence). This CDR3 spans 17 amino acids. V was clipped by 5 bases and J by 4 bases, with 23 bases between them. Written as DNA, the CDR3 is TGTGCCAGCAGTCCACCCCGGATTTGGCAGGGGACCACTGAAGCTTTCTTT. Its translation is CASSPPRIWQGTTEAFF.

V and J are TRBV11-2 and TRBJ1-1; 7 positions match TRBD1. This CDR3 has 14 residues. The germline gives CDR1 SGHAT, CDR2 FQNNGV. V shed 4 bases and J 3 bases; nucleotides not matched to a gene: 5. CDR3 protein: CASSWYRGDTEAFF. Here the CDR3 DNA reads TGTGCCAGCAGCTGGTACAGGGGAGACACTGAAGCTTTCTTT.

The chain links TRBV30 to TRBJ1-1, with a tentative D call TRBD1 (6 bases). Looked up from germline, CDR1 is GTSNPN and CDR2 is SVGIG (reference sequence). This CDR3 region has 18 residues. V lost 4 bases to trimming and J lost 0 bases, with 24 bases between them. The DNA for the CDR3 is TGTGCCTGGATCACTATTCCGGGGGTTGGGGGCATGAACACTGAAGCTTTCTTT. Translated: CAWITIPGVGGMNTEAFF. Drawing the rest from reference TRBV30 and TRBJ1-1, the complete variable domain is SQTIHQWPATLVQPVGSPLSLECTVEGTSNPNLYWYRQAAGRGLQLLFYSVGIGQISSEVPQNLSASRPQDRQFILSSKKLLLSDSGFYLCAWITIPGVGGMNTEAFFGQGTRLTVV.

V and J are TRBV5-1 and TRBJ1-3, with D perhaps TRBD1 (5 bases). CDR1 is SGHRS, CDR2 YFSETQ, per germline. Trimming took 4 bases from V and 0 from J, leaving 14 bases between them. The CDR3 has 16 residues. CDR3 loop: CASSPSQGSSGNTIYF. The CDR3 nucleotides read TGCGCCAGCAGCCCAAGTCAGGGATCCTCTGGAAACACCATATATTTT. Based on the CDR3 plus reference TRBV5-1 and TRBJ1-3, the full variable domain is KAGVTQTPRYLIKTRGQQVTLSCSPISGHRSVSWYQQTPGQGLQFLFEYFSETQRNKGNFPGRFSGRQFSNSRSEMNVSTLELGDSALYLCASSPSQGSSGNTIYFGEGSWLTVV.